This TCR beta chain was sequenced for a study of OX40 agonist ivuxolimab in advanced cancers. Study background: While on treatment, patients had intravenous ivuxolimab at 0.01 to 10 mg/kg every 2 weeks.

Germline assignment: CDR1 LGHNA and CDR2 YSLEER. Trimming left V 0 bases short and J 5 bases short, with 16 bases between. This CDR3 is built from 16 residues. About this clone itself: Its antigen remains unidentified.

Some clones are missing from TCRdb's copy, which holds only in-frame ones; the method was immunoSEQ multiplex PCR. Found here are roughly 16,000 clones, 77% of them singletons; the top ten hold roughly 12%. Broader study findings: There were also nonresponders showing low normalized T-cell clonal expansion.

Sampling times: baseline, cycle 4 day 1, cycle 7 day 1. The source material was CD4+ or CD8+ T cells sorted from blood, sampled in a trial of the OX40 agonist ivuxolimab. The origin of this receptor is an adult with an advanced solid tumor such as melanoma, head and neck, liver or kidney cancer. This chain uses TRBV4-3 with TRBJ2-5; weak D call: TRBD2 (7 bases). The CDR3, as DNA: TGCGCCAGCAGCCAAGATGGTAGGGGGGGCTCGGAGACCCAGTACTTC. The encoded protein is CASSQDGRGGSETQYF.